The 8 T cell receptor beta chains presented below share a single source sample, sequenced in a study of CD8 T cells in Susac syndrome. Reverse transcription used roughly 0.5 to 1 ug RNA and random hexamers. Using its own MiXCR run on the immunoSEQ multiplex PCR reads, TCRdb lists one record per CDR3 protein. The sample contains more than 70,000 distinct CDR3 sequences, approximately 95% of which appear only once. Sequencing used CD8+ T cells from PBMCs. All receptors come from a human donor in good health.

The chain carries TRBV12-3 or TRBV12-4 and TRBJ2-7; D remains unclear. The CDR3 has 16 residues. The V gene lost 8 bases and the J gene lost 3 bases, with 23 bases spanning the gap. CDR3 sequence (DNA): TGTGCCAGCTACTTTCCATTGGGCATCGGATTCTACGAGCAGTACTTC. Protein: CASYFPLGIGFYEQYF.

The chain links TRBV15 to TRBJ2-1; D is perhaps TRBD1 (5 bases). V shed 3 bases and J shed 12 bases, with 15 bases lying between them. CDR1 and CDR2 from the germline V gene are LNHNV and YYDKDF (reference sequence). The CDR3 covers 13 residues. CDR3 region: CATSRNPTAGQFF. The CDR3 bases are TGTGCCACCAGCAGGAACCCGACAGCCGGGCAGTTCTTC.

This clonotype was detected once. This chain links TRBV6-5 with TRBJ2-3; D is tentatively TRBD1 or TRBD2 (5 bases each). This CDR3 has 15 amino acids. Trimming cost V 0 bases and J 2 bases, with 9 bases left between them. Germline V gene sequence: CDR1 MNHEY, CDR2 SVGAGI. The CDR3 loop is CASSYSPGTTDTQYF. The DNA of the CDR3 is TGTGCCAGCAGTTACTCACCCGGGACCACAGATACGCAGTATTTT.

This clonotype was recorded only once. The V call is TRBV3-1, the J call TRBJ2-3; 10 bases are a match to TRBD2. V shed 4 bases, J shed 0 bases, and the junction held 4 bases outside the gene matches. Germline V gives CDR1 LGHDT, CDR2 YNNKEL (reference sequence). The CDR3 has 16 amino acids. The CDR3 nucleotides are TGTGCCAGCAGCCCCCTAGCGGGGGAAAGCACAGATACGCAGTATTTT. Translating gives CASSPLAGESTDTQYF.

V and J are TRBV6-1 and TRBJ1-3, with no clear D. Germline lookup yields CDR1 MNHNS and CDR2 SASEGT. The CDR3 is made up of 14 amino acids. V was pared by 5 bases and J by 4 bases, with 12 bases between. The CDR3 nucleotides are TGTGCCAGCAGTACGCTGGCATCGGGAAACACCATATATTTT. Its translation: CASSTLASGNTIYF.

V is TRBV6-5 and J is TRBJ2-1, with 8 positions matching TRBD2. CDR3 length equals 16 residues. V gave up 0 bases and J gave up 2 bases; unmatched junction bases: 3. Germline V gene sequence: CDR1 MNHEY, CDR2 SVGAGI. The CDR3 nucleotides read TGTGCCAGCAGTTACTCCAGCGGGGGCCCCTACAATGAGCAGTTCTTC. It specifies CASSYSSGGPYNEQFF.

This chain connects TRBV6-5 to TRBJ1-2, with 9 bases aligning to TRBD1. The ends lost 2 bases at V and 4 bases at J; junction bases unmatched: 5. CDR1 MNHEY and CDR2 SVGAGI come from the germline V gene. CDR3 size: 15 residues. The CDR3: CASSYGTGNPYGYTF. As DNA, the CDR3 is TGTGCCAGCAGTTACGGGACAGGGAATCCCTATGGCTACACCTTC.

The gene calls are TRBV5-1 and TRBJ1-1; a possible D gene is TRBD1 (6 bases). This CDR3 is built from 12 residues. CDR1 is SGHRS and CDR2 is YFSETQ in the germline V gene. The germline V and J ends were trimmed by 5 bases and 6 bases, with 11 bases remaining between them. CDR3 sequence (DNA): TGCGCCAGCAGTCTTGGGGGCCCTGAAGCTTTCTTT. Its protein product is CASSLGGPEAFF. Full variable domain (remainder filled in from reference TRBV5-1 and TRBJ1-1): KAGVTQTPRYLIKTRGQQVTLSCSPISGHRSVSWYQQTPGQGLQFLFEYFSETQRNKGNFPGRFSGRQFSNSRSEMNVSTLELGDSALYLCASSLGGPEAFFGQGTRLTVV.